These T cell receptor beta chains were read from a single sample in a study of T cells after posttransplantation cyclophosphamide. Method: immunoSEQ multiplex PCR; TCRdb's copy keeps in-frame clones and lacks some. Of about 52,000 clones in the sample, 85% to 95% were seen once. The sequencing input was PBMCs. All receptors derive from a woman in her thirties in good health and a related stem cell transplant donor. The CDR3 runs from the conserved cysteine through the conserved F or W. The D gene is left open where the match is weak. A clone size is listed for some rows: how often the clone was seen (once, few, many), or a class if it is expanded.

v_call: TRBV7-2
j_call: TRBJ2-5
clone_size: NA
d_call: NA
cdr3_length: 15
cdr3_aa: CASSLIWTQQETQYF
cdr3_nt: TGTGCCAGCAGCTTAATCTGGACACAGCAAGAGACCCAGTACTTC

v_call: TRBV11-3
j_call: TRBJ2-7
clone_size: NA
d_call: TRBD1
cdr3_length: 15
cdr3_aa: CASSLGQGARDEQYF
cdr3_nt: TGTGCCAGCAGCTTGGGACAGGGGGCAAGGGACGAGCAGTACTTC

v_call: TRBV4-1
j_call: TRBJ1-5
clone_size: NA
d_call: NA
cdr3_length: 13
cdr3_aa: CASSLQGGQPQHF
cdr3_nt: TGCGCCAGCAGCCTTCAGGGTGGCCAGCCCCAGCATTTT

v_call: TRBV2
j_call: TRBJ1-1
clone_size: NA
d_call: TRBD1
cdr3_length: 15
cdr3_aa: CASSVFTTGGTEAFF
cdr3_nt: TGTGCCAGCAGTGTATTCACGACAGGGGGCACTGAAGCTTTCTTT

v_call: TRBV19
j_call: TRBJ2-7
clone_size: NA
d_call: TRBD1
cdr3_length: 14
cdr3_aa: CASSGQAPAYEQYF
cdr3_nt: TGTGCCAGTAGCGGACAGGCCCCGGCCTACGAGCAGTACTTC

v_call: TRBV2
j_call: TRBJ2-5
clone_size: NA
d_call: NA
cdr3_length: 12
cdr3_aa: CASSAEGKTQYF
cdr3_nt: TGTGCCAGCAGTGCGGAGGGAAAGACCCAGTACTTC

v_call: TRBV7-6
j_call: TRBJ1-4
clone_size: NA
d_call: NA
cdr3_length: 15
cdr3_aa: CASSLLGTRNEKLFF
cdr3_nt: TGTGCCAGCAGCTTACTAGGCACACGTAATGAAAAACTGTTTTTT

v_call: TRBV10-2
j_call: TRBJ2-1
clone_size: NA
d_call: TRBD1
cdr3_length: 14
cdr3_aa: CASRGTGPYNEQFF
cdr3_nt: TGCGCCAGCAGAGGGACAGGTCCCTACAATGAGCAGTTCTTC

v_call: TRBV4-2
j_call: TRBJ1-2
clone_size: NA
d_call: NA
cdr3_length: 14
cdr3_aa: CASSQDRGDYGYTF
cdr3_nt: TGTGCCAGCAGCCAAGACAGGGGAGACTATGGCTACACCTTC

v_call: TRBV27
j_call: TRBJ1-1
clone_size: few
d_call: TRBD1
cdr3_length: 20
cdr3_aa: CASSLLRYRDRDRSDTEAFF
cdr3_nt: TGTGCCAGCAGTTTATTACGGTATCGGGACAGGGACAGGTCGGACACTGAAGCTTTCTTT

v_call: TRBV2
j_call: TRBJ2-3
clone_size: few
d_call: TRBD2
cdr3_length: 14
cdr3_aa: CASSGSGNTDTQYF
cdr3_nt: TGTGCCAGCAGTGGTAGCGGGAACACAGATACGCAGTATTTT

v_call: TRBV27
j_call: TRBJ2-3
clone_size: NA
d_call: TRBD1
cdr3_length: 16
cdr3_aa: CASRFSGTASTDTQYF
cdr3_nt: TGTGCCAGCAGATTCTCCGGGACAGCTAGCACAGATACGCAGTATTTT

v_call: TRBV5-5
j_call: TRBJ1-4
clone_size: NA
d_call: NA
cdr3_length: 15
cdr3_aa: CASLSSLATNEKLFF
cdr3_nt: TGTGCCAGCCTGTCAAGCCTTGCAACTAATGAAAAACTGTTTTTT

v_call: TRBV6-1
j_call: TRBJ1-1
clone_size: NA
d_call: NA
cdr3_length: 12
cdr3_aa: CASARGQTQAFF
cdr3_nt: TGTGCCAGCGCCAGGGGTCAGACTCAAGCTTTCTTT

v_call: TRBV28
j_call: TRBJ1-4
clone_size: NA
d_call: NA
cdr3_length: 15
cdr3_aa: CASSRADSYNEKLFF
cdr3_nt: TGTGCCAGCAGCCGGGCGGACAGTTATAATGAAAAACTGTTTTTT

v_call: TRBV27
j_call: TRBJ1-4
clone_size: NA
d_call: TRBD1
cdr3_length: 14
cdr3_aa: CASRRTGYNEKLFF
cdr3_nt: TGTGCCAGCAGAAGGACAGGGTATAATGAAAAACTGTTTTTT

v_call: TRBV28
j_call: TRBJ2-7
clone_size: NA
d_call: NA
cdr3_length: 13
cdr3_aa: CASSSGGPYEQYF
cdr3_nt: TGTGCCAGCAGCTCAGGGGGGCCGTACGAGCAGTACTTC

v_call: TRBV20-1
j_call: TRBJ1-4
clone_size: NA
d_call: NA
cdr3_length: 11
cdr3_aa: CSYRVVEKLFF
cdr3_nt: TGCAGTTACAGGGTAGTAGAAAAACTGTTTTTT

v_call: TRBV2
j_call: TRBJ2-7
clone_size: NA
d_call: TRBD1
cdr3_length: 14
cdr3_aa: CASSQTGGSYEQYF
cdr3_nt: TGTGCCAGCAGTCAAACAGGGGGATCCTACGAGCAGTACTTC

v_call: TRBV7-9
j_call: TRBJ1-2
clone_size: NA
d_call: NA
cdr3_length: 15
cdr3_aa: CASSLAGAVADGYTF
cdr3_nt: TGTGCCAGCAGCTTAGCAGGGGCTGTAGCGGATGGCTACACCTTC

v_call: TRBV27
j_call: TRBJ1-2
clone_size: NA
d_call: NA
cdr3_length: 18
cdr3_aa: CASSLSSINIRGVYGYTF
cdr3_nt: TGTGCCAGCAGTTTATCGTCCATTAACATCAGGGGCGTCTATGGCTACACCTTC

v_call: TRBV4-2
j_call: TRBJ1-1
clone_size: NA
d_call: NA
cdr3_length: 14
cdr3_aa: CASSQDRQNTEAFF
cdr3_nt: TGTGCCAGCAGCCAAGATCGACAGAACACTGAAGCTTTCTTT

v_call: TRBV25-1
j_call: TRBJ2-7
clone_size: NA
d_call: NA
cdr3_length: 14
cdr3_aa: CASSEQGKSYEQYF
cdr3_nt: TGTGCCAGCAGTGAACAGGGGAAGTCCTACGAGCAGTACTTC

v_call: TRBV5-6
j_call: TRBJ1-5
clone_size: NA
d_call: NA
cdr3_length: 14
cdr3_aa: CASSYRGINQPQHF
cdr3_nt: TGTGCCAGCTCTTACCGCGGAATTAATCAGCCCCAGCATTTT

v_call: TRBV5-1
j_call: TRBJ1-4
clone_size: NA
d_call: NA
cdr3_length: 14
cdr3_aa: CASSLARGSEKLFF
cdr3_nt: TGCGCCAGCAGCTTGGCAAGGGGGTCTGAAAAACTGTTTTTT

v_call: TRBV4-1
j_call: TRBJ1-1
clone_size: once
d_call: TRBD1
cdr3_length: 16
cdr3_aa: CASSQDPGTGGTEAFF
cdr3_nt: TGCGCCAGCAGCCAAGATCCGGGGACAGGAGGTACTGAAGCTTTCTTT

v_call: TRBV6-1
j_call: TRBJ2-5
clone_size: NA
d_call: TRBD2
cdr3_length: 12
cdr3_aa: CASRRTSLDQYF
cdr3_nt: TGTGCCAGCAGAAGGACTAGCTTAGACCAGTACTTC

v_call: TRBV5-1
j_call: TRBJ2-4
clone_size: NA
d_call: TRBD1
cdr3_length: 19
cdr3_aa: CASSLGQGLPLLAKNIQYF
cdr3_nt: TGCGCCAGCAGCTTGGGACAGGGTCTTCCCTTGCTAGCCAAAAACATTCAGTACTTC

v_call: TRBV5-1
j_call: TRBJ1-3
clone_size: NA
d_call: NA
cdr3_length: 17
cdr3_aa: CASSLAVPGNSGNTIYF
cdr3_nt: TGCGCCAGCAGCTTGGCCGTCCCAGGGAACTCTGGAAACACCATATATTTT

v_call: TRBV6-4
j_call: TRBJ2-6
clone_size: few
d_call: NA
cdr3_length: 14
cdr3_aa: CASSEGAEKNVLTF
cdr3_nt: TGTGCCAGCAGTGAGGGGGCCGAAAAAAACGTCCTGACTTTC

v_call: TRBV7-8
j_call: TRBJ1-1
clone_size: NA
d_call: NA
cdr3_length: 18
cdr3_aa: CASSPRREGIVKDTEAFF
cdr3_nt: TGTGCCAGCAGCCCCCGAAGGGAGGGAATCGTAAAGGACACTGAAGCTTTCTTT

v_call: TRBV11-2
j_call: TRBJ2-7
clone_size: NA
d_call: NA
cdr3_length: 16
cdr3_aa: CASSLVGGASSYEQYF
cdr3_nt: TGTGCCAGCAGCTTAGTAGGTGGGGCTAGCTCCTACGAGCAGTACTTC

v_call: TRBV7-8
j_call: TRBJ2-7
clone_size: NA
d_call: NA
cdr3_length: 20
cdr3_aa: CASSWGPQDPAPPLGYEQYF
cdr3_nt: TGTGCCAGCAGCTGGGGCCCGCAGGATCCGGCTCCTCCTTTGGGCTACGAGCAGTACTTC

v_call: TRBV5-6
j_call: TRBJ2-7
clone_size: NA
d_call: TRBD1
cdr3_length: 15
cdr3_aa: CASSLAGTGLHEQYF
cdr3_nt: TGTGCCAGCAGCTTGGCTGGGACAGGGTTGCACGAGCAGTACTTC

v_call: TRBV13
j_call: TRBJ2-2
clone_size: NA
d_call: NA
cdr3_length: 14
cdr3_aa: CASRSTTNTGELFF
cdr3_nt: TGTGCCAGCAGATCTACGACTAACACCGGGGAGCTGTTTTTT

v_call: TRBV11-2
j_call: TRBJ1-2
clone_size: few
d_call: NA
cdr3_length: 12
cdr3_aa: CASSLVVRGYTF
cdr3_nt: TGTGCCAGCAGCTTAGTGGTGCGGGGCTACACCTTC

v_call: TRBV5-4
j_call: TRBJ1-4
clone_size: NA
d_call: TRBD1
cdr3_length: 15
cdr3_aa: CASSAAGTANEKLFF
cdr3_nt: TGTGCCAGCAGCGCCGCGGGGACAGCTAATGAAAAACTGTTTTTT

v_call: TRBV18
j_call: TRBJ1-1
clone_size: NA
d_call: NA
cdr3_length: 18
cdr3_aa: CASSPTLRGGATNTEAFF
cdr3_nt: TGTGCCAGCTCACCCACTTTGCGAGGAGGGGCCACGAACACTGAAGCTTTCTTT

v_call: TRBV7-2
j_call: TRBJ2-7
clone_size: NA
d_call: NA
cdr3_length: 13
cdr3_aa: CASSSPYTYEQYF
cdr3_nt: TGTGCCAGCAGCTCACCATACACCTACGAGCAGTACTTC

v_call: TRBV7-8
j_call: TRBJ2-7
clone_size: NA
d_call: NA
cdr3_length: 15
cdr3_aa: CASSATWRVPYEQYF
cdr3_nt: TGTGCCAGCAGCGCCACGTGGAGGGTCCCCTACGAGCAGTACTTC